The 25 T cell receptor beta chains below all came from one sample that was sequenced in a study of response to subunit inactivated influenza vaccine. TCRdb re-derived calls from the RT-PCR reads in MiXCR, one entry per CDR3 protein. The sample carries 800,000 to 1,000,000 distinct CDR3 sequences, around 20% recorded once. The material was PBMCs from blood, obtained roughly 5 days after vaccination. Receptors originate from a man aged 45 to 65 who received an inactivated influenza vaccine.

This chain links TRBV28 with TRBJ2-1; D possibly corresponds to TRBD2 (6 bases). V dropped 8 bases and J dropped 5 bases, with 19 bases sitting between them. The CDR3 extends over 15 amino acids. The germline V gene encodes CDR1 MDHEN and CDR2 SYDVKM. The chain's CDR3 is CASATKSPGDNEQFF. The CDR3 DNA reads as TGTGCCAGCGCGACGAAGTCGCCGGGAGACAATGAGCAGTTCTTC.

This clonotype has a count of ten or more. The rearrangement joins TRBV28 to TRBJ2-1; no definite D call. The CDR3 length is 13 residues. Germline V lookup: CDR1 MDHEN, CDR2 SYDVKM. Trimming took off 6 bases at V and 6 bases at J, with 12 bases between the two ends. CDR3: CASRKTWGNEQFF. The DNA of the CDR3 is TGTGCCAGCAGGAAAACCTGGGGCAATGAGCAGTTCTTC.

This clonotype has more than one count but fewer than ten. The rearrangement uses TRBV12-3 or TRBV12-4 and TRBJ2-1; D is uncertain. V was shortened by 3 bases and J by 0 bases, with 9 bases between the two germline ends. This CDR3 has 15 amino acids. In nucleotides, the CDR3 is TGTGCCAGCAGTTTCGTGGGGAACTCCTACAATGAGCAGTTCTTC. Its protein is CASSFVGNSYNEQFF.

The chain joins TRBV7-9 to TRBJ2-3; a possible D gene is TRBD1 (5 bases). V was shortened by 4 bases and J by 8 bases, with 22 bases between the two germline ends. Germline V lookup: CDR1 SEHNR, CDR2 FQNEAQ (reference sequence). There are 16 residues in the CDR3. Here the CDR3 DNA reads TGTGCCAGCAGCTCACCTTCTGGCAGGGCGCTGCGTACGCAGTATTTT. Its protein is CASSSPSGRALRTQYF.

This sequence joins TRBV7-2 and TRBJ1-5; 8 nucleotides agree with TRBD1. The germline CDR1 and CDR2 sequences are SGHTA and FQGNSA. Trimming cost V 5 bases and J 0 bases; bases outside gene matches: 6. The length of the CDR3 is 16 residues. The CDR3 nucleotides read TGTGCCAGCAGCACACAGGGGGGGAATAGCAATCAGCCCCAGCATTTT. Protein: CASSTQGGNSNQPQHF.

CDR3 sequence: CSATQGGAATEAFF. The CDR3 bases are TGCAGTGCTACCCAGGGGGGGGCGGCCACTGAAGCTTTCTTT. J is TRBJ1-1 and V is TRBV20-1, with 7 nucleotides matching TRBD1. Per the germline V gene, CDR1 is DFQATT and CDR2 is SNEGSKA (reference sequence). The CDR3 extends over 14 amino acids. V lost 4 bases to trimming and J lost 4 bases; unmatched junction nucleotides: 9.

This clonotype was observed a few times. V is TRBV5-1 and J is TRBJ2-5, with 8 bases fitting TRBD2. Germline loops: CDR1 SGHRS, CDR2 YFSETQ. The CDR3 runs to 20 residues. V was clipped by 2 bases and J by 4 bases; unmatched bases: 22. CDR3 loop: CASSLQNLLAGGGRGETQYF. The CDR3 coding sequence is TGCGCCAGCAGCTTACAAAACCTCCTGGCGGGAGGTGGTAGGGGAGAGACCCAGTACTTC.

The CDR3: CATSRGQQGADEQFF. As DNA, the CDR3 is TGTGCCACCAGCAGAGGCCAACAGGGGGCCGATGAGCAGTTCTTC. J is TRBJ2-1 and V is TRBV15; 9 nucleotides match TRBD1. V was clipped by 1 base and J by 8 bases; unmatched bases: 6. The CDR3 runs to 15 residues. CDR1 is LNHNV, CDR2 YYDKDF, per germline (reference sequence). Full variable domain (outside the CDR3, taken from reference TRBV15 and TRBJ2-1): DAMVIQNPRYQVTQFGKPVTLSCSQTLNHNVMYWYQQKSSQAPKLLFHYYDKDFNNEADTPDNFQSRRPNTSFCFLDIRSPGLGDTAMYLCATSRGQQGADEQFFGPGTRLTVL.

The genes are TRBV7-3 and TRBJ2-7; D gene ambiguous. The germline CDR1 and CDR2 sequences are SGHTA and FQGTGA. V was cut by 1 base and J by 0 bases, with 7 bases left in between. The CDR3 spans 14 residues. CDR3 amino acids: CASSLKVSSYEQYF. The CDR3 coding sequence is TGTGCCAGCAGCTTAAAGGTGAGCTCCTACGAGCAGTACTTC.

The chain combines TRBV4-3 with TRBJ1-5; D possibly corresponds to TRBD1 (5 bases). Trimming left V 0 bases short and J 2 bases short, with 14 bases between. The V gene's germline CDR1 is LGHNA and CDR2 YSLEER. The CDR3 covers 17 residues. The CDR3, as DNA: TGCGCCAGCAGCCAAGATTGGGGGTTGGGCGGCAATCAGCCCCAGCATTTT. It specifies CASSQDWGLGGNQPQHF.

This rearrangement joins TRBV6-2 or TRBV6-3 to TRBJ2-3, with TRBD2 identical over 7 bases. J gave up 2 bases and V 6 bases, and 8 bases lay outside the gene matches. Germline CDR1 MNHEY, CDR2 SVGEGT. The CDR3 covers 15 residues. DNA for the CDR3: TGTGCCAGCAGGGGGAGGACTAGAATCACAGATACGCAGTATTTT. Encoded protein: CASRGRTRITDTQYF.

The rearrangement uses TRBV12-3 or TRBV12-4 and TRBJ2-3, with 10 nucleotides matching TRBD2. V gave up 6 bases and J gave up 0 bases; unmatched junction bases: 3. The CDR3 is 15 amino acids. This CDR3 is CASRRTSGSTDTQYF. The CDR3, as DNA: TGTGCCAGCAGGCGGACTAGCGGCAGCACAGATACGCAGTATTTT.

The sample holds a few counts of this clonotype. The chain carries TRBV20-1 and TRBJ2-7; 7 positions agree with TRBD2. V lost 3 bases, J lost 2 bases, and 7 bases stayed unmatched. The CDR3 contains 14 residues. Germline V gene sequence: CDR1 DFQATT, CDR2 SNEGSKA (reference sequence). CDR3: CSASLASGPYEQYF. The CDR3 nucleotides read TGCAGTGCTAGTTTAGCTAGCGGCCCCTACGAGCAGTACTTC.

With respect to this clonotype: The junction shows a germline mismatch at one end, possibly a read error. The V and J genes are TRBV5-1 and TRBJ2-2; 8 nucleotides align to TRBD2. The CDR3 is 16 residues long. Germline CDR1 and CDR2: SGHRS and YFSETQ. CDR3 in amino acids: CASSLVSGVNNGELFF. CDR3 bases: TGCGCCAGCAGCTTGGTTAGCGGGGTGAACAACGGGGAGCTGTTTTTT.

The chain joins TRBV18 to TRBJ2-1; D possibly uses TRBD1 or TRBD2 (5 bases each). CDR1 is KGHSH, CDR2 LQKENI, per germline. The V gene lost 3 bases and the J gene lost 4 bases, with 16 bases spanning the gap. The CDR3 loop spans 16 amino acids. CDR3: CASSPQERGIYNEQFF. The CDR3 nucleotides are TGTGCCAGCTCACCGCAGGAGAGGGGAATTTACAATGAGCAGTTCTTC.

The V and J genes are TRBV7-2 and TRBJ2-3; a possible D gene is TRBD2 (5 bases). The germline gives CDR1 SGHTA, CDR2 FQGNSA. This CDR3 has 15 residues. V shed 5 bases and J shed 3 bases, with 15 bases lying between them. The CDR3 coding sequence is TGTGCCAGCAGCCCGGGATTCAAATGGACAGATACGCAGTATTTT. Encoded protein: CASSPGFKWTDTQYF.

A few counts support this clonotype. The V gene is TRBV6-5, the J gene TRBJ2-7, with TRBD1 matching 9 bases. Germline trimming cut 2 bases from V and 0 bases from J; bases unmatched to any gene: 8. Germline CDR1 MNHEY, CDR2 SVGAGI. The CDR3 is 17 amino acids. The CDR3 bases are TGTGCCAGCAGTTACGCCCGACCGGGACAGGGCTCCTACGAGCAGTACTTC. Encoded protein: CASSYARPGQGSYEQYF.

The V gene is TRBV6-2 or TRBV6-3, the J gene TRBJ1-1; D not certain. The CDR3 contains 14 residues. Germline lookup yields CDR1 MNHEY and CDR2 SVGEGT. Trimming shortened V by 1 base and J by 3 bases, and 9 bases separated the two germline ends. CDR3: CASSYFGQHTEAFF. The CDR3 nucleotides are TGTGCCAGCAGTTACTTCGGGCAGCACACTGAAGCTTTCTTT.

This clonotype has just a few counts. The gene calls are TRBV4-2 and TRBJ2-4; 7 bases agree with TRBD2. The J segment lost 4 bases and the V segment lost 2 bases, leaving 2 bases of the junction unmatched. Per the germline V gene, CDR1 is LGHNA and CDR2 is YNFKEQ. The CDR3 has 14 residues. In DNA, the CDR3 is TGTGCCAGCAGCCAACGTAGCGGGAAAAACATTCAGTACTTC. Protein: CASSQRSGKNIQYF.

The chain couples TRBV20-1 to TRBJ2-1; 13 nucleotides align to TRBD2. Germline V gene lookup returns CDR1 DFQATT and CDR2 SNEGSKA (reference sequence). The length of the CDR3 is 17 residues. Trimming removed 0 bases from V and 3 bases from J; junction bases left unmatched: 5. For the CDR3, the DNA is TGCAGTGCTAGAGATCCCCGGACTAGCGGGAGCTACAATGAGCAGTTCTTC. It translates to CSARDPRTSGSYNEQFF.

V and J are TRBV7-2 and TRBJ2-2; D is unresolved. The CDR3 runs to 11 residues. Germline CDR1 reads SGHTA; CDR2 reads FQGNSA. Trimming shortened V by 5 bases and J by 9 bases, and 7 bases separated the two germline ends. The CDR3 region is CASSPSRELFF. The CDR3 region has the DNA TGTGCCAGCAGCCCCTCCCGGGAGCTGTTTTTT.

This clonotype appeared a few times. The chain uses TRBV6-1 and TRBJ2-1; either TRBD1 or TRBD2 may fit D (5 bases each). V was pared by 6 bases and J by 7 bases, with 19 bases between. In germline, CDR1 is MNHNS, CDR2 SASEGT. This CDR3 has 15 amino acids. The CDR3: CASRWDRESRNEQFF. CDR3 coding DNA: TGTGCCAGCAGGTGGGACCGCGAGAGTCGGAATGAGCAGTTCTTC.

The V gene is TRBV7-2, the J gene TRBJ2-3; D is perhaps TRBD2 (6 bases). Trimming stripped 6 bases from V and 2 bases from J, with 15 bases between. This CDR3 region has 15 residues. Germline V gene sequence: CDR1 SGHTA, CDR2 FQGNSA. The CDR3 region is CASRVASANTDTQYF. CDR3 nucleotide sequence: TGTGCCAGCAGGGTGGCTAGCGCCAACACAGATACGCAGTATTTT.

Only a few counts were recorded for this clonotype. This chain links TRBV7-8 with TRBJ2-3; tentative D call: TRBD1 (5 bases). V was pared by 2 bases and J by 4 bases, with 10 bases between. The CDR3 runs 14 residues. Germline values: CDR1 SGHVS, CDR2 FQNEAQ. As DNA, the CDR3 is TGTGCCAGCAGCTTATTTAGGGGTCCAGATACGCAGTATTTT. It yields the protein CASSLFRGPDTQYF.

V is TRBV7-8 and J is TRBJ2-5; possible D gene TRBD2, 6 bases. The germline gives CDR1 SGHVS, CDR2 FQNEAQ. This CDR3 contains 14 residues. The V gene lost 5 bases and the J gene lost 5 bases, with 15 bases spanning the gap. CDR3 coding DNA: TGTGCCAGCAGCCGACCTGGGGGGTGGGAGACCCAGTACTTC. Protein: CASSRPGGWETQYF.